This record looks at one T cell receptor beta chain sequence and its context. Original processing notes: Out-of-frame sequences were removed, leaving 2 million to 2.5 million distinct TCRbeta sequences. Generated by immunoSEQ multiplex PCR, the TCRdb table keeps only in-frame clones and is missing some. V, J and clone size were drawn from that table, and D and trimming were deduced from the DNA. The sample yields approximately 61,000 clones, less than 85% seen once. The sort gate was single viable CD3+CD4+CD8-CD45RO+ cells for memory CD4+ T cells. The entry originates in a study of memory CD4+ T cells and cytomegalovirus serostatus. The CDR3 loop spans 10 amino acids. Germline assignment: CDR1 DFQATT and CDR2 SNEGSKA (reference sequence). The V end was cut by 6 bases, the J end by 6 bases, with 8 bases between.

Sequenced material: memory CD4+ T cells from blood. The TCR comes from an adult in good health and CMV-seronegative. Some clones in this sample may be carry-over from other donors' samples. This chain joins TRBV20-1 and TRBJ1-2, with unresolved D. This CDR3 reads CSAALNGYTF. CDR3 coding DNA: TGCAGTGCCGCCCTGAATGGCTACACCTTC.